A single sample gave rise to the 23 T cell receptor beta chains below, sequenced in a study of shared clonotypes between healthy human individuals. Repertoires were generated with immunoSEQ multiplex PCR, while TCRdb's copy carries only in-frame clones and drops some. The sample holds about a million clones, about 75% seen once. The sequenced sample consisted of memory CD4+ T cells sorted from blood. Subset indicated: CD45RA-negative fraction. The source of these receptors is a man younger than 35 in good health.

The chain's CDR3 is CASKKTGGYGYTF. The CDR3 nucleotides read TGTGCCAGCAAGAAGACAGGGGGTTATGGCTACACCTTC. The rearrangement uses TRBV6-5 and TRBJ1-2; 9 bases line up with TRBD1. CDR1 is MNHEY, CDR2 SVGAGI, per germline. V trimming: 7 bases; J trimming: 5 bases; junction bases outside the gene matches: 5. The CDR3 has 13 amino acids.

This clone was counted many times. This chain uses TRBV7-2 with TRBJ2-7, with no clear D. This CDR3 comprises 14 residues. CDR1 is SGHTA and CDR2 is FQGNSA in the germline V gene. V was shortened by 1 base and J by 3 bases, with 10 bases between the two germline ends. The CDR3 protein is CASSLVFSDYEQYF. The CDR3 DNA is TGTGCCAGCAGCTTAGTTTTTTCGGACTACGAGCAGTACTTC.

The chain recombines TRBV11-2 with TRBJ1-1, with TRBD1 as a possible D gene (5 bases). The CDR3 sequence is 13 residues long. Between the trimmed V and J ends, which lost 5 bases and 5 bases, there was a span of 12 bases. Germline V CDR1 and CDR2: SGHAT, FQNNGV. Here the CDR3 DNA reads TGTGCCAGCAGCCCACAGGTGAGGACTGAAGCTTTCTTT. Amino acids: CASSPQVRTEAFF.

The CDR3 reads CASSFPTGTGYTF. In DNA form, the CDR3 reads TGTGCCAGCAGCTTCCCAACAGGGACCGGCTACACCTTC. V usage is TRBV7-9 and J usage is TRBJ1-2; possibly TRBD1 for D (6 bases). CDR3 length: 13 amino acids. The germline gives CDR1 SEHNR, CDR2 FQNEAQ (reference sequence). V lost 3 bases, J lost 8 bases, and 13 bases lay in between.

This clone was observed a few times. Other DNA sequences from this sample encode an identical CDR3 as well. The V call is TRBV4-3, the J call TRBJ2-5; D gene unclear. Trimming shortened V by 0 bases and J by 5 bases, and 7 bases separated the two germline ends. Germline V gives CDR1 LGHNA, CDR2 YSLEER. This CDR3 spans 13 amino acids. The DNA for the CDR3 is TGCGCCAGCAGCCAAGATCTCCGGGAGACCCAGTACTTC. It is translated as CASSQDLRETQYF.

This clone was detected a few times. This CDR3 is also generated by other DNA sequences in the sample. V and J are TRBV30 and TRBJ2-1; D may be TRBD1 (6 bases). The CDR3 has 12 amino acids. V lost 2 bases to trimming and J lost 7 bases, with 9 bases between them. Germline loops: CDR1 GTSNPN, CDR2 SVGIG (reference sequence). CDR3 loop: CAWSLQGNEQFF. The CDR3 DNA reads as TGTGCCTGGAGTCTTCAGGGGAATGAGCAGTTCTTC.

CDR3 region: CASSLFGQQSSYNSPLHF. The CDR3 region has the DNA TGTGCCAGCAGTCTATTCGGACAGCAGAGCTCCTATAATTCACCCCTCCACTTT. The V and J genes are TRBV27 and TRBJ1-6, with a weak D call TRBD1 (6 bases). The CDR3 length is 18 residues. With 5 bases removed from V and 0 bases from J, the gap between germline ends came to 17 bases. Germline-derived CDR1 and CDR2 are MNHEY and SMNVEV (reference sequence).

The chain carries TRBV9 and TRBJ2-1; TRBD2 matches at 7 bases. The germline V gene encodes CDR1 SGDLS and CDR2 YYNGEE. This CDR3 has 15 amino acids. The junction had 10 bases not matched to a gene; V was cut back by 2 bases and J by 8 bases. CDR3 sequence (DNA): TGTGCCAGCAGCGTTCGGGGGGAGGGCCGCGATGAGCAGTTCTTC. Its translation is CASSVRGEGRDEQFF.

This chain connects TRBV30 to TRBJ1-2; D is uncertain. Deletions cut 2 bases from V and 4 bases from J, with 17 bases between. The V gene's germline CDR1 is GTSNPN and CDR2 SVGIG (reference sequence). CDR3 length: 15 amino acids. CDR3 coding DNA: TGTGCCTGGAGTATGGCCCGACCCCCCCCCTATGGCTACACCTTC. Amino acid sequence: CAWSMARPPPYGYTF.

This clone was detected a few times. This chain uses TRBV6-1 with TRBJ1-2; tentative D call: TRBD1 (5 bases). The CDR3 length is 14 residues. Germline CDR1 MNHNS, CDR2 SASEGT. V was shortened by 9 bases and J by 7 bases, with 21 bases between the two germline ends. CDR3 loop: CASCRDAGFTGYTF. For the CDR3, the DNA is TGTGCCAGTTGCCGGGACGCTGGTTTCACTGGCTACACCTTC.

This clone was seen only a few times. The same CDR3 is also encoded by other DNA sequences in this sample. The rearrangement uses TRBV11-2 and TRBJ1-5, with D possibly TRBD1 on 5 matching bases. The CDR3 length is 14 residues. V was clipped by 0 bases and J by 4 bases, with 7 bases between them. Per germline, CDR1 SGHAT and CDR2 FQNNGV. CDR3 protein: CASSLEGTNQPQHF. In nucleotides, the CDR3 is TGTGCCAGCAGCTTAGAAGGGACTAATCAGCCCCAGCATTTT.

This clone was detected once. The chain has TRBV5-1 and TRBJ2-7; a possible D gene is TRBD1 (6 bases). V was trimmed by 3 bases and J by 3 bases, leaving 16 bases between them. In germline, CDR1 is SGHRS, CDR2 YFSETQ. This CDR3 has 15 amino acids. As DNA, the CDR3 is TGCGCCAGCAGCTCAGTCAGGGGTGCCGTCTACGAGCAGTACTTC. It translates to CASSSVRGAVYEQYF.

The J gene is TRBJ1-6, the V gene TRBV6-6, with D tentatively TRBD1 (6 bases). There are 15 residues in the CDR3. Germline CDR1 reads MNHNY; CDR2 reads SVGAGI (reference sequence). V was clipped by 6 bases and J by 11 bases, with 20 bases between them. CDR3 sequence: CASSPTRGPPTPLHF. DNA for the CDR3: TGTGCCAGCAGCCCCACCCGGGGGCCGCCTACACCCCTCCACTTT.

This clone was seen a single time. With a far larger clone one base away, a read error is the likely cause. The same CDR3 is also encoded by other DNA sequences in this sample. The genes are TRBV7-9 and TRBJ2-7, with TRBD2 matching 7 bases. CDR1 is SEHNR and CDR2 is FQNEAQ in the germline V gene (reference sequence). V was clipped by 5 bases and J by 7 bases; unmatched bases: 8. This CDR3 is 13 amino acids long. CDR3 bases: TGTGCCAGCAGCCAAGGCACGGGGGGAGAGCAGTACTTC. Protein product: CASSQGTGGEQYF.

This clone appeared a few times. The chain combines TRBV6-6 with TRBJ1-6; no clear D gene. This CDR3 comprises 13 residues. CDR1 is MNHNY, CDR2 SVGAGI, per germline (reference sequence). V was trimmed by 7 bases and J by 8 bases, leaving 12 bases between them. For the CDR3, the DNA is TGTGCCAGCATTGATCGAGGGTATTCACCCCTCCACTTT. Its protein product is CASIDRGYSPLHF.

The rearrangement joins TRBV11-2 to TRBJ1-5, with TRBD1 identical over 7 bases. J lost 1 base, V lost 1 base, and 7 bases had no gene match. This CDR3 has 17 residues. Germline CDR1 and CDR2: SGHAT and FQNNGV. In DNA form, the CDR3 reads TGTGCCAGCAGCTTAGTAGGGGGCAGGGGGAGCAATCAGCCCCAGCATTTT. Its protein product is CASSLVGGRGSNQPQHF.

CDR3: CASSQGASGSLRVLETQYF. The CDR3 region has the DNA TGTGCCAGCAGCCAGGGTGCTAGCGGGAGTTTAAGGGTCCTAGAGACCCAGTACTTC. V and J are TRBV11-2 and TRBJ2-5; TRBD2 matches at 10 bases. The CDR3 totals 19 residues. Trimming at V came to 5 bases and at J to 4 bases, leaving 19 bases not matched to a gene. Germline CDR1 reads SGHAT; CDR2 reads FQNNGV.

The chain links TRBV2 to TRBJ1-4, with 7 bases identical to TRBD1. CDR1 and CDR2 (germline): SNHLY, FYNNEI. This CDR3 comprises 14 residues. Unmatched junction bases numbered 4, after V lost 3 bases and J lost 6 bases. The CDR3 here is CASSDGRGDEKLFF. CDR3 nucleotides: TGTGCCAGCAGTGATGGCAGGGGGGATGAAAAACTGTTTTTT.

The chain has TRBV2 and TRBJ1-6; D is ambiguous. Trimming removed 1 base from V and 9 bases from J, with 7 bases in between. The CDR3 runs 13 residues. Germline values: CDR1 SNHLY, CDR2 FYNNEI. This chain's CDR3 is CASSEERGSPLHF. CDR3 in DNA: TGTGCCAGCAGTGAAGAGCGGGGTTCACCCCTCCACTTT.

This clone appeared a few times. Other DNA sequences of this sample code for an identical CDR3. V gene TRBV5-1 combines with J gene TRBJ1-2; no firm D call. V dropped 4 bases and J dropped 3 bases, with 10 bases sitting between them. The CDR3 runs 13 residues. CDR1 is SGHRS, CDR2 YFSETQ, per germline. Here the CDR3 reads CASSPSGDYGYTF. DNA of the CDR3: TGCGCCAGCAGCCCCAGCGGGGACTATGGCTACACCTTC.

The chain recombines TRBV11-2 with TRBJ1-2; a weak D match, TRBD1 (5 bases). The CDR3 spans 15 residues. Per germline, CDR1 SGHAT and CDR2 FQNNGV. V lost 3 bases, J lost 0 bases, and 11 bases lay in between. This CDR3 is CASSFQRTTNYGYTF. As DNA, the CDR3 is TGTGCCAGCAGCTTCCAGAGGACAACTAACTATGGCTACACCTTC.

The chain carries TRBV6-5 and TRBJ2-2; D is unresolved. The length of the CDR3 is 16 residues. Trimming cost V 4 bases and J 0 bases, with 12 bases left between them. Germline-derived CDR1 and CDR2 are MNHEY and SVGAGI. CDR3 region: CASSFLRTSNTGELFF. CDR3 coding DNA: TGTGCCAGCAGTTTCCTCCGGACGTCGAACACCGGGGAGCTGTTTTTT.

The chain joins TRBV6-1 to TRBJ1-2, with TRBD1 as a possible D gene (6 bases). The CDR3 is 14 amino acids. The V and J ends lost 7 bases and 10 bases respectively, with 22 bases between them. The germline CDR1 and CDR2 sequences are MNHNS and SASEGT. The CDR3 bases are TGTGCCAGCAAAGATATTCAGGGGCCCCTTCCCTACACCTTC. Translated, it gives CASKDIQGPLPYTF.